What follows are 9 T cell receptor beta chains derived from one specimen sequenced in a study of T cells in Graves' hyperthyroidism and ophthalmopathy (dated by TCRdb to between 2018 and 2020). Libraries were constructed by multiplex PCR. Data came from an Illumina HiSeq 2000. The TCR beta CDR3 regions were amplified from the RNA transcripts. The TCR CDR3 was subjected to a first round of RT-PCR using the HTBI primer set and the Qiagen OneStep RT-PCR kit. TCRdb reprocessed the public reads (quality trimming at Q25 with fastp, clone calling with MiXCR) and kept in-frame beta chains. Every CDR3 protein is listed once, alongside the most common genes and DNA of its rows. This sample is represented by about half a million distinct CDR3 sequences; roughly 21% of them were singletons. The ten largest clones capture about half of the sample. The sequenced sample was blood. The receptors originated from a man in his forties with Graves' ophthalmopathy.

This clonotype was seen a few times. CDR3 amino acids: CASSLKEETQYF. The CDR3 DNA sequence: TGTGCCAGCAGCTTAAAGGAGGAGACCCAGTACTTC. The chain carries TRBV7-2 and TRBJ2-5; D unresolved. The germline V and J ends were trimmed by 2 bases and 5 bases, with 6 bases remaining between them. Germline loops: CDR1 SGHTA, CDR2 FQGNSA. CDR3 length: 12 amino acids. Combining the CDR3 with reference TRBV7-2 and TRBJ2-5 gives the whole variable domain GAGVSQSPSNKVTEKGKDVELRCDPISGHTALYWYRQSLGQGLEFLIYFQGNSAPDKSGLPSDRFSAERTGGSVSTLTIQRTQQEDSAVYLCASSLKEETQYFGPGTRLLVL.

This clonotype was detected only a few times. The chain joins TRBV3-1 to TRBJ1-5; the match to TRBD1 covers 9 bases. V lost 1 base to trimming and J lost 2 bases; unmatched junction nucleotides: 12. The germline gives CDR1 LGHDT, CDR2 YNNKEL (reference sequence). The CDR3 is 19 amino acids. The CDR3 is CASSQGSLGQGFGNQPQHF. CDR3 bases: TGTGCCAGCAGCCAAGGCTCTCTGGGACAGGGTTTCGGCAATCAGCCCCAGCATTTT. Filled out from reference TRBV3-1 and TRBJ1-5, the complete variable domain reads DTAVSQTPKYLVTQMGNDKSIKCEQNLGHDTMYWYKQDSKKFLKIMFSYNNKELIINETVPNRFSPKSPDKAHLNLHINSLELGDSAVYFCASSQGSLGQGFGNQPQHFGDGTRLSIL.

The sample holds a few counts of this clonotype. The J gene is TRBJ2-3, the V gene TRBV5-1, with D possibly called TRBD1 or TRBD2 (6 bases each). The CDR3 length is 15 residues. V lost 4 bases, J lost 6 bases, and 18 bases lay in between. CDR1 is SGHRS, CDR2 YFSETQ, per germline. The CDR3 DNA reads as TGCGCCAGCAGCCCCCCCGGACGGGGGCGGGATACGCAGTATTTT. Its protein product is CASSPPGRGRDTQYF.

The V gene is TRBV4-3, the J gene TRBJ2-7, with 9 bases matching TRBD1. V trimming: 0 bases; J trimming: 4 bases; junction bases outside the gene matches: 10. Germline lookup yields CDR1 LGHNA and CDR2 YSLEER. This CDR3 has 17 residues. The CDR3 here is CASSQDQVQGARYEQYF. In nucleotides, the CDR3 is TGCGCCAGCAGCCAAGATCAGGTACAGGGGGCAAGGTACGAGCAGTACTTC.

The chain combines TRBV28 with TRBJ2-3; D is possibly TRBD1 (7 bases). Trimming took off 4 bases at V and 2 bases at J, with 16 bases between the two ends. CDR1 and CDR2 from the germline V gene are MDHEN and SYDVKM. The CDR3 sequence is 16 residues long. The CDR3 here is CASSSQGGGTTDTQYF. The CDR3 bases are TGTGCCAGCAGTTCCCAAGGGGGCGGGACCACAGATACGCAGTATTTT. The full variable domain, completed using reference TRBV28 and TRBJ2-3, is DVKVTQSSRYLVKRTGEKVFLECVQDMDHENMFWYRQDPGLGLRLIYFSYDVKMKEKGDIPEGYSVSREKKERFSLILESASTNQTSMYLCASSSQGGGTTDTQYFGPGTRLTVL.

This clonotype came up many times. This chain uses TRBV7-2 with TRBJ2-5; 12 nucleotides match TRBD2. This CDR3 has 15 residues. Germline loops: CDR1 SGHTA, CDR2 FQGNSA. V lost 5 bases to trimming and J lost 4 bases; unmatched junction nucleotides: 5. The chain's CDR3 is CASSASGRARETQYF. The CDR3 DNA sequence: TGTGCCAGCAGCGCTAGCGGGAGGGCCCGAGAGACCCAGTACTTC.

On this clonotype itself: At one end, the junction sequence differs from germline, possibly due to a read error. The rearrangement links TRBV12-3 or TRBV12-4 to TRBJ2-2; 9 nucleotides match TRBD2. This CDR3 is 17 amino acids long. The CDR3 DNA reads TGTGTCAGCAGTTTAGGGGGGACTAGCCTATACACCGGGGAGCTGTTTTTT. Protein: CVSSLGGTSLYTGELFF.

The chain has TRBV18 and TRBJ2-7, with TRBD2 matching 10 bases. V shed 1 base and J 2 bases; nucleotides not matched to a gene: 5. CDR3 length equals 16 residues. Looked up from germline, CDR1 is KGHSH and CDR2 is LQKENI. CDR3 sequence reads: CASSPLASGGTYEQYF. The CDR3 DNA is TGTGCCAGCTCACCACTGGCTAGCGGGGGAACCTACGAGCAGTACTTC.

This clonotype was recorded many times. The chain carries TRBV6-2 or TRBV6-3 and TRBJ2-7; 7 bases line up with TRBD1. The CDR3 has 12 residues. The J segment lost 1 base and the V segment lost 6 bases, leaving 0 bases of the junction unmatched. Per germline, CDR1 MNHEY and CDR2 SVGEGT. The CDR3 sequence: CASRQGSYEQYF. The CDR3 DNA reads TGTGCCAGCAGACAGGGGTCCTACGAGCAGTACTTC.